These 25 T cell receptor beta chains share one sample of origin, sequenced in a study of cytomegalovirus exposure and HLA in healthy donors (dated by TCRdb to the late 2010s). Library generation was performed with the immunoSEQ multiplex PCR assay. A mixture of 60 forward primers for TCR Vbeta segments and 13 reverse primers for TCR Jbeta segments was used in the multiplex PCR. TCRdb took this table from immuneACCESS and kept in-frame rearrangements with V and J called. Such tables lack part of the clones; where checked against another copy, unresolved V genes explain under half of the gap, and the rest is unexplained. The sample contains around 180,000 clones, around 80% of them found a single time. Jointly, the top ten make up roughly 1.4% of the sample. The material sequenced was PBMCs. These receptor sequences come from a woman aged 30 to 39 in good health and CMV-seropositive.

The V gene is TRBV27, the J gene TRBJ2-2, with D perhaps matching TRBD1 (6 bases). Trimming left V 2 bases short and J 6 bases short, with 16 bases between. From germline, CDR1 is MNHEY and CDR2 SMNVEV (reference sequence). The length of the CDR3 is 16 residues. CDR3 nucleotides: TGTGCCAGCAGTTTACACCTCAGGGGATCGGCCGGGGAGCTGTTTTTT. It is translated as CASSLHLRGSAGELFF.

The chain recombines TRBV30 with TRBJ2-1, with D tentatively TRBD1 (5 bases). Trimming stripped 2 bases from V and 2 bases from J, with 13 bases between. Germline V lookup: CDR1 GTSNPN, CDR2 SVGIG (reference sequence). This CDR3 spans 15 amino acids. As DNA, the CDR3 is TGTGCCTGGAGTCCCCAGGGCCGCACCTACAATGAGCAGTTCTTC. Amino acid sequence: CAWSPQGRTYNEQFF.

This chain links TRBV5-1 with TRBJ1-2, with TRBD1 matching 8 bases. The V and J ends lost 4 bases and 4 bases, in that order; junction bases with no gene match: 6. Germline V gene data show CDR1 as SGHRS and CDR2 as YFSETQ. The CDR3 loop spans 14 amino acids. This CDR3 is CASSPTGAGYGYTF. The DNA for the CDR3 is TGCGCCAGCAGCCCGACAGGGGCGGGCTATGGCTACACCTTC.

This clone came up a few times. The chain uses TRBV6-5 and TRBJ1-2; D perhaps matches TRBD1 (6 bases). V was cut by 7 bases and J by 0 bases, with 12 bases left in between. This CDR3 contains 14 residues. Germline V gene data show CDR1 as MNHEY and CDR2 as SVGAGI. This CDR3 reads CASNNRVANYGYTF. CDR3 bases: TGTGCCAGCAATAACAGGGTGGCTAACTATGGCTACACCTTC.

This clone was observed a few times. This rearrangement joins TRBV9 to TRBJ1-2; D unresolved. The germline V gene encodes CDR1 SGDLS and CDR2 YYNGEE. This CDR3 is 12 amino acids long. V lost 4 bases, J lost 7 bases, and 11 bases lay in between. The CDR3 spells CASSQDKAGYTF. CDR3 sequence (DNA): TGTGCCAGCAGCCAAGACAAAGCTGGCTACACCTTC.

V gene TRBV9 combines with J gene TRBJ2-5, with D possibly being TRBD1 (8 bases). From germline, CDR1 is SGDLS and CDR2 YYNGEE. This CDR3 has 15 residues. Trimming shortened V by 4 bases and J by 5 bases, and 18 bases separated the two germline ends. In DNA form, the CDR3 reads TGTGCCAGCAGCTCACAGGGGGGGATTGGGGAGACCCAGTACTTC. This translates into CASSSQGGIGETQYF.

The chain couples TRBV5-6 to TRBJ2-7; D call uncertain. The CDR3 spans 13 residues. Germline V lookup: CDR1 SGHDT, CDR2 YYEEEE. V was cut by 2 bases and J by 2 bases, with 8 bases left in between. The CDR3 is CASSLPLTYEQYF. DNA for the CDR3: TGTGCCAGCAGCTTACCCCTAACCTACGAGCAGTACTTC.

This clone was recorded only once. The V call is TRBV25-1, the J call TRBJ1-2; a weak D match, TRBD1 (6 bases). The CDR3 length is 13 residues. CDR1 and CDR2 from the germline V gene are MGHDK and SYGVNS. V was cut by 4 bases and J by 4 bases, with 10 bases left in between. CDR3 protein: CASSGQGFYGYTF. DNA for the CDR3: TGTGCCAGCAGTGGTCAGGGGTTCTATGGCTACACCTTC.

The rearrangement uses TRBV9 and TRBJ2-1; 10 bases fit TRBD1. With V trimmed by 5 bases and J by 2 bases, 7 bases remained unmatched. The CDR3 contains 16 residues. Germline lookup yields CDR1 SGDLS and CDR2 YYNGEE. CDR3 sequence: CASSVMGTGAYNEQFF. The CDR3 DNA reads TGTGCCAGCAGTGTGATGGGGACAGGGGCCTACAATGAGCAGTTCTTC.

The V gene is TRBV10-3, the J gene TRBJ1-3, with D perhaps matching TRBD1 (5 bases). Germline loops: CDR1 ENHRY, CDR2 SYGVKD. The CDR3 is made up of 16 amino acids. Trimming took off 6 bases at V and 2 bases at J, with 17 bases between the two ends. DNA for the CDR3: TGTGCCATCAGCTCGCACTCGGGGGGAACTGGAAACACCATATATTTT. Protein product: CAISSHSGGTGNTIYF.

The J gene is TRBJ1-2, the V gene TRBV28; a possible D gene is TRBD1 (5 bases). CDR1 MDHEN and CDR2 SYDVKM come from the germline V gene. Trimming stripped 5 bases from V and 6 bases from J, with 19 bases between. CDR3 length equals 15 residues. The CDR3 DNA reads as TGTGCCAGCAGTACAGGAAGGGAAACGGCTGATGGCTACACCTTC. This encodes CASSTGRETADGYTF.

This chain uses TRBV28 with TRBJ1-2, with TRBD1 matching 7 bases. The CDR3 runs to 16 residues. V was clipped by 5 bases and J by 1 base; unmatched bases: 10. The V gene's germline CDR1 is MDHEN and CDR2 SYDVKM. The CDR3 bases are TGTGCCAGCAGTCCGTCCGGACAGGTACTTAACTATGGCTACACCTTC. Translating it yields CASSPSGQVLNYGYTF.

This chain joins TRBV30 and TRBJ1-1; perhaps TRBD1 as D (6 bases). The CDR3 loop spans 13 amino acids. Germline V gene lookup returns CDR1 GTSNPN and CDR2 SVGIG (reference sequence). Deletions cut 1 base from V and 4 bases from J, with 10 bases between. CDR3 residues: CAWSDLQGTEAFF. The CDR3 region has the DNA TGTGCCTGGAGTGATCTACAGGGCACTGAAGCTTTCTTT.

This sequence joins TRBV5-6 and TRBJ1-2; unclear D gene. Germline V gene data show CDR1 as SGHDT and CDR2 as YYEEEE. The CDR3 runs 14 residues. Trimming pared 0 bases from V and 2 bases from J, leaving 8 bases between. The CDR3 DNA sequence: TGTGCCAGCAGCTTGGTTGCGGGGAACTATGGCTACACCTTC. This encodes CASSLVAGNYGYTF.

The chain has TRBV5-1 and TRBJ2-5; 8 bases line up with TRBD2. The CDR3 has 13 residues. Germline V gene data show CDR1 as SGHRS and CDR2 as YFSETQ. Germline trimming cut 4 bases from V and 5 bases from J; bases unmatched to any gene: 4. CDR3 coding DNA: TGCGCCAGCAGCGAGCGGGAGATGGAGACCCAGTACTTC. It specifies CASSEREMETQYF. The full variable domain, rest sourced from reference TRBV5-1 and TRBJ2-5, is KAGVTQTPRYLIKTRGQQVTLSCSPISGHRSVSWYQQTPGQGLQFLFEYFSETQRNKGNFPGRFSGRQFSNSRSEMNVSTLELGDSALYLCASSEREMETQYFGPGTRLLVL.

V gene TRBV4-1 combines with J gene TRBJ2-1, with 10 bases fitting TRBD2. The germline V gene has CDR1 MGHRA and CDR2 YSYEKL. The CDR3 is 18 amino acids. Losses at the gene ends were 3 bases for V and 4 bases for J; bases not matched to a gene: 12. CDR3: CASSHIFTGTSEYNEQFF. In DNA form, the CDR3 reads TGCGCCAGCAGCCACATTTTTACCGGGACTAGCGAATACAATGAGCAGTTCTTC.

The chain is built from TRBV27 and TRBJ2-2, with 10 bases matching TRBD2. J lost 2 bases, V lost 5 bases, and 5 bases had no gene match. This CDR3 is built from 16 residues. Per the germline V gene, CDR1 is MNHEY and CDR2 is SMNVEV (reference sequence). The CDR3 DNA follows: TGTGCCAGCAGTCTAGGACTAGCGGAAAACACCGGGGAGCTGTTTTTT. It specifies CASSLGLAENTGELFF.

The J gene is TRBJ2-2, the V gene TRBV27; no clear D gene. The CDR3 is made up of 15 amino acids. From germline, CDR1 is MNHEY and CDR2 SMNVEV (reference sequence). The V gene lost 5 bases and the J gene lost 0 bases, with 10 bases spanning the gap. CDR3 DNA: TGTGCCAGCAGTCGGGTTACTGCGAACACCGGGGAGCTGTTTTTT. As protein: CASSRVTANTGELFF.

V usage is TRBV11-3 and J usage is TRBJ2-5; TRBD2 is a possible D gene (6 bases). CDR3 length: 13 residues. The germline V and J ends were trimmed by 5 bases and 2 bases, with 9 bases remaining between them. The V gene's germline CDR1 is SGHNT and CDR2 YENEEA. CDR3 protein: CASSRGWQETQYF. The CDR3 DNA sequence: TGTGCCAGCAGCCGGGGGTGGCAAGAGACCCAGTACTTC.

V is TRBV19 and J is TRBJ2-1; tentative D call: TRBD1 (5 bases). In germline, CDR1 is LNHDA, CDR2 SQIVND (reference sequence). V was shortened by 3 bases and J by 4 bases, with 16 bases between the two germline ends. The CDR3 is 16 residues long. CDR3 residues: CASSISGRALYNEQFF. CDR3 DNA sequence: TGTGCCAGTAGTATTAGTGGCAGGGCCCTTTACAATGAGCAGTTCTTC.

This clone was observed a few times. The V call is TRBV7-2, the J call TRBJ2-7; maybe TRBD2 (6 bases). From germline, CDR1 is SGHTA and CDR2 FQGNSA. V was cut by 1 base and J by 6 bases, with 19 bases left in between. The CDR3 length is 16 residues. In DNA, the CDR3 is TGTGCCAGCAGCTTAGTTGGTGGGAGGCAAGGAGGCGAGCAGTACTTC. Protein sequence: CASSLVGGRQGGEQYF.

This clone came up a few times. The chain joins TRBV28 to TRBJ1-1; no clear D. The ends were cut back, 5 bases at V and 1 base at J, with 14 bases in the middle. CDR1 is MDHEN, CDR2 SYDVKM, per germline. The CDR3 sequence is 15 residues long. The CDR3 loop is CASSPNSRGNTEAFF. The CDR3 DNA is TGTGCCAGCAGTCCAAACTCCAGAGGGAACACTGAAGCTTTCTTT.

The CDR3 sequence is CASSSSNLAGAPGGQYF. DNA of the CDR3: TGTGCCAGCAGCTCCTCGAATCTAGCGGGAGCTCCCGGGGGGCAGTACTTC. This chain uses TRBV5-4 with TRBJ2-7, with 10 positions matching TRBD2. The ends lost 3 bases at V and 9 bases at J; junction bases unmatched: 18. CDR1 and CDR2 (germline): SGHNT, YYREEE (reference sequence). CDR3 length: 17 amino acids. Full variable domain (remainder filled in from reference TRBV5-4 and TRBJ2-7): ETGVTQSPTHLIKTRGQQVTLRCSSQSGHNTVSWYQQALGQGPQFIFQYYREEENGRGNFPPRFSGLQFPNYSSELNVNALELDDSALYLCASSSSNLAGAPGGQYFGPGTRLTVT.

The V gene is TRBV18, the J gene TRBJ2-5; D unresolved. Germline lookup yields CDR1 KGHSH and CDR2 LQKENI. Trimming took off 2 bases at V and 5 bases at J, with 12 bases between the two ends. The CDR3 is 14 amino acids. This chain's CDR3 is CASSPAQVAETQYF. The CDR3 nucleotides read TGTGCCAGCTCACCAGCCCAGGTGGCGGAGACCCAGTACTTC.

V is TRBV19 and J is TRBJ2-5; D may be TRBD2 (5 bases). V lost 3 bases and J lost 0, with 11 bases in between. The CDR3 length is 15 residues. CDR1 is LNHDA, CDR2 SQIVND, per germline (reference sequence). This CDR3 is CASSIGGTDQETQYF. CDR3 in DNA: TGTGCCAGTAGTATCGGAGGCACAGACCAAGAGACCCAGTACTTC.